A selection of T cell receptor beta chains follows, all from one sample in a study of OX40 agonist ivuxolimab in advanced cancers. The table came from immunoSEQ multiplex PCR; TCRdb's copy has only in-frame clones and leaves some out. Seen here are 35,000 to 50,000 clones, around nine tenths observed once, and the top ten hold 10% to 15%. Material: CD4+ or CD8+ T cells sorted from blood, obtained in a trial of the OX40 agonist ivuxolimab. Receptor source: an adult with an advanced solid tumor such as melanoma, head and neck, liver or kidney cancer. The conserved cysteine and the conserved F or W are not part of the CDR3 here.

TRBV2 ASFPGDTEAF
TRBV5-1 ASSFSGADMWY
TRBV9 ASSYRGPSYNEQF
TRBV13 ASSTPTSGGDQETQY
TRBV9 ASSAPRANTEAF
TRBV6-5 ASSYSSWGFGYEQY
TRBV28 ASSLYGLVQGGRQPQH
TRBV28 ASSFSRISGNTEAF
TRBV6-5 ASSYVQGDTQY
TRBV27 ASNCIGTGCTGELF
TRBV6-5 ASSYSGDTQY
TRBV27 ASSLWGNVGETQY
TRBV18 ASSPGGNEQF